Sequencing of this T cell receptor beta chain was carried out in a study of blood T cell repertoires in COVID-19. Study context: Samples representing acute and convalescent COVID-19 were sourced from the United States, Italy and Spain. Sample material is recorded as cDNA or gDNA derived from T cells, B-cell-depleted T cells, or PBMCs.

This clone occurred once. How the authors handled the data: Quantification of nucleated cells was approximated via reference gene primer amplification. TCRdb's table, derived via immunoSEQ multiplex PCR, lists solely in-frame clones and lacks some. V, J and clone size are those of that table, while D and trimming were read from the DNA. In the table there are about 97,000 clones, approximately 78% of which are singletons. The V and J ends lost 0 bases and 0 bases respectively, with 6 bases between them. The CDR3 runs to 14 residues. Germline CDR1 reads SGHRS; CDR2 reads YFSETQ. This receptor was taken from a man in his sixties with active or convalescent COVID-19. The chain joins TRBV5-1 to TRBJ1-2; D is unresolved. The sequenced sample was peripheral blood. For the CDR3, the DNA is TGCGCCAGCAGCTTGGGAGTAGCTAACTATGGCTACACCTTC. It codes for CASSLGVANYGYTF. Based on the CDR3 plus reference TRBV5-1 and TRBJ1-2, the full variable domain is KAGVTQTPRYLIKTRGQQVTLSCSPISGHRSVSWYQQTPGQGLQFLFEYFSETQRNKGNFPGRFSGRQFSNSRSEMNVSTLELGDSALYLCASSLGVANYGYTFGSGTRLTVV.